These 17 T cell receptor beta chains originate from one sample sequenced in a study of T cell repertoires in cytomegalovirus infection. MiXCR, applied by TCRdb to the reads, yields one record per CDR3 protein. The sample lists about 200,000 distinct CDR3 sequences; about a tenth were seen once. Material: PBMCs. The source of these receptors is a human donor in good health (CMV status not recorded). Some clones in this sample may be carry-over from other donors' samples.

This clonotype has at least ten counts. The rearrangement uses TRBV6-2 or TRBV6-3 and TRBJ2-1; no definite D call. The CDR3 spans 13 residues. V gave up 6 bases and J gave up 5 bases, with 11 bases separating them. Germline V gene data show CDR1 as MNHEY and CDR2 as SVGEGT. The CDR3 sequence is CASRELAHNEQFF. CDR3 DNA sequence: TGTGCCAGCAGGGAATTAGCCCACAATGAGCAGTTCTTC.

The table lists this clonotype with a few counts. One junction end disagrees with the germline gene, perhaps due to a read error. This chain connects TRBV28 to TRBJ2-7; D not certain. Germline CDR1 is MDHEN and CDR2 is SYDVKM. The length of the CDR3 is 10 residues. In DNA, the CDR3 is TGCCTTTTCGGCGGTTACGAGCAGTACTTC. It translates to CLFGGYEQYF.

This clonotype has at least ten counts. The chain has TRBV6-2 or TRBV6-3 and TRBJ1-5; no clear D. V dropped 10 bases and J dropped 0 bases, with 10 bases sitting between them. Per germline, CDR1 MNHEY and CDR2 SVGEGT. The CDR3 loop spans 13 amino acids. The CDR3 nucleotides are TGTGCCACAACAGATCTTAGCAATCAGCCCCAGCATTTT. Translating it yields CATTDLSNQPQHF.

This clonotype was seen ten or more times. In nucleotides, the CDR3 is TGTGCCAGCAGCTTAGGGTTGGATAGTGAGCAGTTCTTC. Translation: CASSLGLDSEQFF. This rearrangement joins TRBV11-3 to TRBJ2-1; no clear D. Germline lookup yields CDR1 SGHNT and CDR2 YENEEA. CDR3 size: 13 residues. Trimming left V 1 base short and J 9 bases short, with 10 bases between.

V gene TRBV5-1 combines with J gene TRBJ2-5; D is uncertain. CDR1 SGHRS and CDR2 YFSETQ come from the germline V gene. V lost 0 bases and J lost 1, with 7 bases in between. This CDR3 comprises 14 residues. The CDR3 region is CASSLDVIQETQYF. CDR3 bases: TGCGCCAGCAGCTTGGATGTGATCCAAGAGACCCAGTACTTC.

This clonotype occurred a few times. CDR3 in amino acids: CASREGSQPQHF. In DNA form, the CDR3 reads TGTGCCAGCAGAGAGGGGAGTCAGCCCCAGCATTTT. The rearrangement joins TRBV6-2 or TRBV6-3 to TRBJ1-5; D might be TRBD1 (5 bases). Trimming stripped 6 bases from V and 6 bases from J, with 9 bases between. The germline V gene encodes CDR1 MNHEY and CDR2 SVGEGT. The CDR3 loop spans 12 amino acids.

The chain couples TRBV20-1 to TRBJ2-7; the match to TRBD2 covers 13 bases. Trimming took 5 bases from V and 1 from J; bases not matched to a gene: 8. This CDR3 contains 16 residues. Germline V lookup: CDR1 DFQATT, CDR2 SNEGSKA (reference sequence). In nucleotides, the CDR3 is TGCAGTGCTGGAAGTAGACTAGCGGGAGGTTCCTACGAGCAGTACTTC. It is translated as CSAGSRLAGGSYEQYF.

This clonotype was seen at least ten times. The V gene is TRBV11-3, the J gene TRBJ2-1; tentatively, D is TRBD2 (5 bases). The V end was cut by 6 bases, the J end by 0 bases, with 9 bases between. The CDR3 contains 14 residues. Per germline, CDR1 SGHNT and CDR2 YENEEA. CDR3 residues: CASSGGGSYNEQFF. The DNA for the CDR3 is TGTGCCAGCAGTGGAGGCGGCTCCTACAATGAGCAGTTCTTC.

This clonotype showed up many times. The chain has TRBV27 and TRBJ1-1; TRBD1 matches 11 bases. Germline V gene data show CDR1 as MNHEY and CDR2 as SMNVEV (reference sequence). The CDR3 has 17 amino acids. Losses at the gene ends were 4 bases for V and 1 base for J; bases not matched to a gene: 8. The CDR3 bases are TGTGCCAGCAGTTCTTTAATTGGGACAGGGGGGAACACTGAAGCTTTCTTT. Encoded protein: CASSSLIGTGGNTEAFF.

At least ten counts were recorded for this clonotype. CDR3 nucleotide sequence: TGTGCCAGCAGACGTGGACTGAGCTCCTACGAGCAGTACTTC. Amino acid sequence: CASRRGLSSYEQYF. The rearrangement joins TRBV27 to TRBJ2-7; weak D call: TRBD2 (5 bases). V dropped 6 bases and J dropped 0 bases, with 12 bases sitting between them. The CDR3 totals 14 residues. CDR1 MNHEY and CDR2 SMNVEV come from the germline V gene (reference sequence).

Of note for this clonotype: This may be a read error: a much more frequent sequence differs by one nucleotide. This sequence joins TRBV6-2 or TRBV6-3 and TRBJ1-1; TRBD1 might be the D (6 bases). CDR1 is MNHEY, CDR2 SVGEGT, per germline. The CDR3 contains 16 residues. Trimming shortened V by 7 bases and J by 0 bases, and 18 bases separated the two germline ends. The CDR3 DNA is TGTGCCAGCATCAAATCGACGGGGGGCATGAACACTGAAGCTTTCTTT. As protein: CASIKSTGGMNTEAFF.

At least ten counts were recorded for this clonotype. The chain is built from TRBV28 and TRBJ2-2; D unclear. V shed 7 bases and J shed 7 bases, with 16 bases lying between them. Germline CDR1 MDHEN, CDR2 SYDVKM. The CDR3 runs 14 residues. The CDR3 spells CASKNLELFGELFF. CDR3 nucleotides: TGTGCCAGCAAAAATTTGGAGCTGTTCGGGGAGCTGTTTTTT.

The table lists this clonotype with many counts. CDR3: CASSSWGQPLRGAFF. CDR3 DNA sequence: TGTGCCAGCAGTTCATGGGGACAGCCTCTGAGGGGAGCTTTCTTT. The chain has TRBV12-3 or TRBV12-4 and TRBJ1-1; 7 positions match TRBD1. The trim removed 4 bases at V and 10 bases at J, leaving 15 bases unmatched. CDR3 length: 15 residues.

Ten or more counts support this clonotype. The chain combines TRBV7-2 with TRBJ2-2, with a possible D match to TRBD1 (5 bases). Deletions cut 5 bases from V and 8 bases from J, with 18 bases between. The CDR3 totals 15 residues. Germline lookup yields CDR1 SGHTA and CDR2 FQGNSA. The CDR3 protein is CASSPGPAYRGELFF. The DNA for the CDR3 is TGTGCCAGCAGCCCAGGGCCTGCGTACCGGGGGGAGCTGTTTTTT. Using reference TRBV7-2 and TRBJ2-2 for the parts outside the CDR3, the full variable domain is GAGVSQSPSNKVTEKGKDVELRCDPISGHTALYWYRQSLGQGLEFLIYFQGNSAPDKSGLPSDRFSAERTGGSVSTLTIQRTQQEDSAVYLCASSPGPAYRGELFFGEGSRLTVL.

V gene TRBV20-1 combines with J gene TRBJ2-6; D remains unclear. Germline loops: CDR1 DFQATT, CDR2 SNEGSKA (reference sequence). CDR3 size: 13 residues. Trimming cost V 3 bases and J 0 bases, with 3 bases left between them. The DNA for the CDR3 is TGCAGTGCTAGTAACTCTGGGGCCAACGTCCTGACTTTC. Encoded protein: CSASNSGANVLTF.

This clonotype was seen many times. This sequence joins TRBV14 and TRBJ1-3; the match to TRBD1 covers 7 bases. This CDR3 comprises 16 residues. CDR1 and CDR2 from the germline V gene are SGHDN and FVKESK. The J segment lost 0 bases and the V segment lost 6 bases, leaving 8 bases of the junction unmatched. The CDR3 here is CASRETGSLSGNTIYF. In nucleotides, the CDR3 is TGTGCCAGCAGGGAGACAGGGAGCCTCTCTGGAAACACCATATATTTT.

This clonotype has ten or more counts. The chain recombines TRBV7-2 with TRBJ1-3; D is unresolved. Trimming removed 1 base from V and 0 bases from J, with 4 bases in between. The CDR3 loop spans 14 amino acids. The V gene's germline CDR1 is SGHTA and CDR2 FQGNSA. The CDR3 DNA reads TGTGCCAGCAGCTTAGTTGCCTCTGGAAACACCATATATTTT. Translated, it gives CASSLVASGNTIYF. Full variable domain (outside the CDR3, taken from reference TRBV7-2 and TRBJ1-3): GAGVSQSPSNKVTEKGKDVELRCDPISGHTALYWYRQSLGQGLEFLIYFQGNSAPDKSGLPSDRFSAERTGGSVSTLTIQRTQQEDSAVYLCASSLVASGNTIYFGEGSWLTVV.